The sequence of this TCR beta chain was determined in a study of identical twins' blood T cells. The sample holds a few counts of this clonotype. TCRdb recomputed calls from the 5' RACE reads with MiXCR, one row per CDR3 protein. The sample carries 300,000 to 400,000 distinct CDR3 sequences, roughly 31% recorded once. V lost 0 bases and J lost 1, with 9 bases in between. There are 15 residues in the CDR3. Germline V gene sequence: CDR1 LGHDT, CDR2 YNNKEL (reference sequence). The specimen sequenced was PBMCs. The sequence came from a woman aged 18-50 years in good health. The chain joins TRBV3-1 to TRBJ1-1, with a tentative D call TRBD1 (6 bases). The CDR3 loop reads CASSQEGQPNTEAFF. CDR3 in DNA: TGTGCCAGCAGCCAAGAGGGACAACCGAACACTGAAGCTTTCTTT.